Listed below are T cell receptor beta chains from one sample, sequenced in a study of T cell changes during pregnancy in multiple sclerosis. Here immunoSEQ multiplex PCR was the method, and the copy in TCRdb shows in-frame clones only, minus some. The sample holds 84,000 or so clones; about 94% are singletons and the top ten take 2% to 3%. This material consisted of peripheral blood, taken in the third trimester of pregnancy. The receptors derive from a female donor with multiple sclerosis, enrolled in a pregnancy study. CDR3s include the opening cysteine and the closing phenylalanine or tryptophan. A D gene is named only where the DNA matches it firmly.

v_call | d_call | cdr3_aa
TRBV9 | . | CASSADSYNEKLFF
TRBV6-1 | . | CASSESSGLFF
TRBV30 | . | CAWNPMGPASGNTIYF
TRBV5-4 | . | CASSLEGIGETQYF
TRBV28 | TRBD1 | CASTGQQNTEAFF
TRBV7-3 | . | CASSSRGHVSSYEQYF
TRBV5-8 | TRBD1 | CASEATGTTEAFF
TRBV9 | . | CASSQGHNEKLFF
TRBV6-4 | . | CASKARAVTGELFF
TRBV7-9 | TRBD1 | CASSLGTGYGYTF
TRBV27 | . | CASSFRDGGRQPQHF
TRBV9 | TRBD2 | CASGTSLADTQYF
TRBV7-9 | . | CASSFIVRGVNEQFF
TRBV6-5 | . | CASSYWGGTTNYGYTF
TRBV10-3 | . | CAISATDGHTDTQYF
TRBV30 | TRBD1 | CAWRGTGGKSPLHF
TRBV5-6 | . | CASSLDGSQPQHF
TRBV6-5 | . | CASSLRGAPGSPLHF